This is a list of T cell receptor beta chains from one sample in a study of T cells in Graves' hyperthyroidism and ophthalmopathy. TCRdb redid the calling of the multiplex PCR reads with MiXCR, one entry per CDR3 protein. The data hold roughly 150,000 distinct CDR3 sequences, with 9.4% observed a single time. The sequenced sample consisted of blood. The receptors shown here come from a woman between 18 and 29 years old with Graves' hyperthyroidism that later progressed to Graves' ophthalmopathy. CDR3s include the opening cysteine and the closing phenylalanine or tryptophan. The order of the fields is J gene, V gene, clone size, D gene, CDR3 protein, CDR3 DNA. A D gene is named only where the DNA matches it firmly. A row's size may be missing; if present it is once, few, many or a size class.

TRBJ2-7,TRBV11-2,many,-,CASSLGPPTYEQYF,TGTGCCAGCAGCTTAGGCCCACCTACCTACGAGCAGTACTTC
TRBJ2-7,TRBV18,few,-,CASSPTNRAEYEQYF,TGTGCCAGCTCACCTACAAACAGGGCAGAATACGAGCAGTACTTC
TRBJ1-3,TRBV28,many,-,CASSPRQGSGNTIYF,TGTGCCAGCAGTCCCCGCCAGGGGTCTGGAAACACCATATATTTT
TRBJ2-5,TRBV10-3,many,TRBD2,CAIIGPFGLAGVGETQYF,TGTGCCATCATCGGCCCGTTCGGGCTAGCGGGAGTTGGAGAGACCCAGTACTTC
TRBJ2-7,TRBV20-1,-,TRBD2,CSARGLAGAHEQYF,TGCAGTGCTAGAGGACTAGCGGGGGCCCACGAGCAGTACTTC
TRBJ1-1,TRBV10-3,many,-,CAISEQGNTEAFF,TGTGCCATCAGTGAACAGGGGAACACTGAAGCTTTCTTT
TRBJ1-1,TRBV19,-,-,CASSILEAGNAEAFF,TGTGCCAGTAGTATCCTTGAGGCGGGTAACGCTGAAGCTTTCTTT
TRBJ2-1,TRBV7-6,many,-,CASSLARYNEQFF,TGTGCCAGCAGCTTAGCCAGGTACAATGAGCAGTTCTTC
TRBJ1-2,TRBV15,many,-,CATSRTVNYGYTF,TGTGCCACCAGCAGGACAGTTAACTATGGCTACACCTTC
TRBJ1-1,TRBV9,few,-,CASSVGQGMNTEAFF,TGTGCCAGCAGCGTAGGCCAGGGGATGAACACTGAAGCTTTCTTT
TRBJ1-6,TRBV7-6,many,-,CASSLTTLKTGSPLHF,TGTGCCAGCAGCTTGACGACGTTAAAGACCGGATCACCCCTCCACTTT
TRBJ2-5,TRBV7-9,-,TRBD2,CASSLGDGRESETQYF,TGTGCCAGCAGCTTAGGGGACGGGAGGGAGAGCGAGACCCAGTACTTC
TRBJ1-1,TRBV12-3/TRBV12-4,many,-,CASSFARGVPFF,TGTGCCAGCAGTTTTGCCAGGGGTGTACCTTTCTTT
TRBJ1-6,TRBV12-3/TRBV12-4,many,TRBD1,CASSPPTGGNSPLHF,TGTGCCAGCAGCCCCCCGACAGGGGGAAATTCACCCCTCCACTTT
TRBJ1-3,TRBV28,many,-,CASSSDSRRTSGNTIYF,TGTGCCAGCAGTTCAGACAGCCGCCGGACAAGTGGAAACACCATATATTTT
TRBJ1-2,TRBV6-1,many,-,CASSQDGGGPYGYTF,TGTGCCAGCAGCCAAGACGGGGGAGGCCCCTATGGCTACACCTTC
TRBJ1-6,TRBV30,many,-,CAWGGRHNSPLHF,TGTGCCTGGGGGGGCCGACATAATTCACCCCTCCACTTT
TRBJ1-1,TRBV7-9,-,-,CASSLGQTRNTEAFF,TGTGCCAGCAGCTTAGGGCAGACCAGGAACACTGAAGCTTTCTTT
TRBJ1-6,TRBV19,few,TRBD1,CASSIPGQGRYSPLHF,TGTGCCAGTAGTATACCCGGACAGGGGAGGTATTCACCCCTCCACTTT
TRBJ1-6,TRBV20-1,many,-,CSAQSASLSPLHF,TGCAGTGCTCAAAGCGCCTCGTTGTCACCCCTCCACTTT
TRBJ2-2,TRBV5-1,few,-,CASTVLRATNTGELFF,TGCGCCAGCACTGTCTTGAGAGCAACGAACACCGGGGAGCTGTTTTTT
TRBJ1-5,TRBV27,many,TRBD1,CASSYAGTGDQVYMVQPQHF,TGTGCCAGCAGTTACGCCGGGACAGGGGACCAAGTGTATATGGTTCAGCCCCAGCATTTT
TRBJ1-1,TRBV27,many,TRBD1,CASSKFRDRGGSTEAFF,TGTGCCAGCAGTAAGTTCCGGGACAGGGGAGGCAGCACTGAAGCTTTCTTT